The 22 T cell receptor beta chains below come from one sample, sequenced in a study of blood T cell repertoires in COVID-19. The data were produced by immunoSEQ multiplex PCR, yet TCRdb's version contains in-frame clones alone and is incomplete. The top ten hold 2.5% to 4% of the sample, which has approximately 150,000 clones, 80% to 90% seen once. The sample comprised peripheral blood. The receptors here all came from a man in his sixties or seventies with acute or convalescent COVID-19.

This chain links TRBV5-1 with TRBJ1-5; TRBD1 aligns across 8 bases. With V trimmed by 0 bases and J by 4 bases, 3 bases remained unmatched. CDR1 is SGHRS, CDR2 YFSETQ, per germline. The CDR3 runs 15 residues. DNA of the CDR3: TGCGCCAGCAGCTTGGGGACAGGGCCTAATCAGCCCCAGCATTTT. This translates into CASSLGTGPNQPQHF.

The rearrangement links TRBV19 to TRBJ1-3; 7 nucleotides align to TRBD1. Trimming removed 11 bases from V and 4 bases from J; junction bases left unmatched: 14. CDR1 is LNHDA, CDR2 SQIVND, per germline (reference sequence). The length of the CDR3 is 15 residues. CDR3 residues: CASIRGPHPGNTIYF. DNA of the CDR3: TGTGCCTCAATAAGGGGGCCTCACCCCGGAAACACCATATATTTT.

In its sample, this clone was seen a few times. The V gene is TRBV7-2, the J gene TRBJ1-5; tentatively, D is TRBD1 (6 bases). Germline V gene data show CDR1 as SGHTA and CDR2 as FQGNSA. Trimming removed 3 bases at V and 1 base at J, with 10 bases between. The length of the CDR3 is 15 residues. CDR3 protein: CASSLGRGSNQPQHF. CDR3 coding DNA: TGTGCCAGCAGCTTGGGTAGGGGGAGCAATCAGCCCCAGCATTTT. Drawing the rest from reference TRBV7-2 and TRBJ1-5, the complete variable domain is GAGVSQSPSNKVTEKGKDVELRCDPISGHTALYWYRQSLGQGLEFLIYFQGNSAPDKSGLPSDRFSAERTGGSVSTLTIQRTQQEDSAVYLCASSLGRGSNQPQHFGDGTRLSIL.

The chain joins TRBV7-3 to TRBJ2-1; no clear D gene. The V and J ends lost 4 bases and 5 bases respectively, with 9 bases between them. The CDR3 has 13 amino acids. Germline-derived CDR1 and CDR2 are SGHTA and FQGTGA. CDR3 amino acids: CASSSRGNNEQFF. The CDR3 DNA reads as TGTGCCAGCAGCTCAAGAGGTAACAATGAGCAGTTCTTC.

The count of this clone is one. The chain couples TRBV7-2 to TRBJ1-5; D might be TRBD1 (5 bases). V was pared by 2 bases and J by 5 bases, with 10 bases between. The V gene's germline CDR1 is SGHTA and CDR2 FQGNSA. The CDR3 consists of 14 residues. CDR3 residues: CASSLRGRDQPQHF. CDR3 nucleotide sequence: TGTGCCAGCAGCTTAAGGGGTCGAGATCAGCCCCAGCATTTT.

Regarding this clone: This sample also contains other DNA sequences that code for the same CDR3. Written as DNA, the CDR3 is TGTGCCAGTAGTATCTCCGGGGCGAACACCGGGGAGCTGTTTTTT. It encodes CASSISGANTGELFF. This chain connects TRBV19 to TRBJ2-2; TRBD2 is a possible D gene (5 bases). Trimming left V 3 bases short and J 0 bases short, with 8 bases between. This CDR3 contains 15 residues. Germline V gives CDR1 LNHDA, CDR2 SQIVND (reference sequence).

The V call is TRBV2, the J call TRBJ2-4; D ambiguous. Germline loops: CDR1 SNHLY, CDR2 FYNNEI. The CDR3 covers 12 residues. V lost 5 bases and J 7 bases, leaving 9 bases between the germline ends. The chain's CDR3 is CASSQTKNIQYF. The CDR3 DNA reads as TGTGCCAGCAGTCAAACTAAGAACATTCAGTACTTC.

This clone was picked up one time. The chain has TRBV10-3 and TRBJ1-2; 12 bases align to TRBD1. Trimming took 4 bases from V and 3 from J; bases not matched to a gene: 9. CDR1 is ENHRY, CDR2 SYGVKD, per germline. This CDR3 comprises 17 residues. The CDR3 is CAISATSGTGGDYGYTF. In DNA form, the CDR3 reads TGTGCCATCAGTGCAACCTCCGGGACAGGGGGCGACTATGGCTACACCTTC.

The genes are TRBV27 and TRBJ2-5; TRBD1 matches at 8 bases. V was pared by 3 bases and J by 3 bases, with 0 bases of the junction left unmatched. Germline V gene sequence: CDR1 MNHEY, CDR2 SMNVEV (reference sequence). The CDR3 has 13 amino acids. CDR3 in amino acids: CASSLDREETQYF. In nucleotides, the CDR3 is TGTGCCAGCAGTTTGGACAGGGAAGAGACCCAGTACTTC.

This clone was seen once. The chain employs TRBV7-6 and TRBJ2-4; a weak D match, TRBD2 (6 bases). Germline V lookup: CDR1 SGHVS, CDR2 FNYEAQ. The CDR3 is 15 residues long. V was shortened by 4 bases and J by 0 bases, with 10 bases between the two germline ends. CDR3 coding DNA: TGTGCCAGCAGCTCGGGGGAGCTAGCCAAAAACATTCAGTACTTC. Protein sequence: CASSSGELAKNIQYF.

The rearrangement joins TRBV5-6 to TRBJ2-7; D possibly corresponds to TRBD1 (9 bases). Trimming stripped 3 bases from V and 3 bases from J, with 16 bases between. The CDR3 runs 15 residues. Germline CDR1 is SGHDT and CDR2 is YYEEEE. The DNA of the CDR3 is TGTGCCAGCAGCTGGCGGGGGGACAGGGACTACGAGCAGTACTTC. Protein sequence: CASSWRGDRDYEQYF.

V usage is TRBV5-1 and J usage is TRBJ2-5; 11 bases line up with TRBD2. The CDR3 runs 18 residues. The germline CDR1 and CDR2 sequences are SGHRS and YFSETQ. The V segment lost 0 bases and the J segment 2 bases; nucleotides outside the gene matches: 9. In DNA form, the CDR3 reads TGCGCCAGCAGCTTGGCCACTAGCGGGAGACGCGCGCAAGAGACCCAGTACTTC. This sequence encodes CASSLATSGRRAQETQYF.

The chain carries TRBV7-8 and TRBJ2-5; 11 bases are a match to TRBD2. The CDR3 loop spans 14 amino acids. V trimming: 4 bases; J trimming: 9 bases; junction bases outside the gene matches: 7. Germline V CDR1 and CDR2: SGHVS, FQNEAQ. CDR3 DNA sequence: TGTGCCAGCAGCTCGGGACTAGCGGCCGTCGCCCAGTACTTC. It encodes CASSSGLAAVAQYF.

The J gene is TRBJ2-1, the V gene TRBV7-2, with 8 bases fitting TRBD1. Germline trimming cut 7 bases from V and 3 bases from J; bases unmatched to any gene: 8. This CDR3 has 15 amino acids. Germline V lookup: CDR1 SGHTA, CDR2 FQGNSA. DNA for the CDR3: TGTGCCAGCATTCTCGACAGGGGATACTACAATGAGCAGTTCTTC. This sequence encodes CASILDRGYYNEQFF.

The CDR3 DNA reads as TGTGCCAGCAGCCAGGGACATAGCAATCAGCCCCAGCATTTT. Its translation: CASSQGHSNQPQHF. The chain combines TRBV3-1 (or the pseudogene TRBV3-2) with TRBJ1-5; TRBD1 might be the D (6 bases). The CDR3 sequence is 14 residues long. Germline V gene data show CDR1 as LGHDT and CDR2 as YNNKEL (reference sequence). The V end lost 3 bases, the J end lost 0 bases, and 6 bases lay between the germline ends.

This CDR3 reads CASKRQGGSNQPQHF. CDR3 nucleotides: TGTGCCAGTAAGCGACAGGGGGGAAGCAATCAGCCCCAGCATTTT. This rearrangement joins TRBV19 to TRBJ1-5; TRBD1 agrees at 9 bases. The length of the CDR3 is 15 residues. In germline, CDR1 is LNHDA, CDR2 SQIVND (reference sequence). The J segment lost 1 base and the V segment lost 7 bases, leaving 5 bases of the junction unmatched.

This clone has a single count. The chain joins TRBV6-2 or TRBV6-3 to TRBJ2-7; 11 bases are shared with TRBD1. V trimming: 4 bases; J trimming: 4 bases; junction bases outside the gene matches: 9. CDR1 is MNHEY and CDR2 is SVGEGT in the germline V gene. The CDR3 is 16 amino acids. CDR3 region: CASSSPPGQGGYEQYF. The DNA of the CDR3 is TGTGCCAGCAGTTCACCCCCGGGACAGGGGGGATACGAGCAGTACTTC.

The CDR3 protein is CAWRGGRDSPLHF. The CDR3, as DNA: TGTGCCTGGAGGGGGGGGCGCGATTCACCCCTCCACTTT. V usage is TRBV30 and J usage is TRBJ1-6, with D possibly matching TRBD1 (6 bases). The CDR3 has 13 residues. CDR1 is GTSNPN and CDR2 is SVGIG in the germline V gene (reference sequence). The V end was cut by 3 bases, the J end by 8 bases, with 11 bases between.

The chain links TRBV28 to TRBJ2-2; unclear D gene. This CDR3 is built from 16 residues. V lost 2 bases, J lost 0 bases, and 10 bases lay in between. CDR1 and CDR2 (germline): MDHEN, SYDVKM. The CDR3 coding sequence is TGTGCCAGCAGTTTAATTACCACGGCGAACACCGGGGAGCTGTTTTTT. This encodes CASSLITTANTGELFF.

This sequence joins TRBV30 and TRBJ1-1; D is unresolved. V lost 0 bases to trimming and J lost 4 bases, with 9 bases between them. CDR3 length: 13 amino acids. Germline V lookup: CDR1 GTSNPN, CDR2 SVGIG (reference sequence). CDR3 bases: TGTGCCTGGAGTGTTGGCCCAGGCACTGAAGCTTTCTTT. This sequence encodes CAWSVGPGTEAFF.

This rearrangement joins TRBV3-1 (or the pseudogene TRBV3-2) to TRBJ2-7; TRBD2 might be the D (6 bases). V was shortened by 2 bases and J by 4 bases, with 15 bases between the two germline ends. The CDR3 sequence is 15 residues long. The germline V gene has CDR1 LGHDT and CDR2 YNNKEL (reference sequence). CDR3 sequence (DNA): TGTGCCAGCAGCCAACAAGCCGCCGGGGGTTACGAGCAGTACTTC. Protein product: CASSQQAAGGYEQYF.

This chain connects TRBV7-6 to TRBJ2-5; TRBD2 might be the D (6 bases). The CDR3 totals 16 residues. Germline assignment: CDR1 SGHVS and CDR2 FNYEAQ. V lost 5 bases and J lost 2, with 18 bases in between. The CDR3 loop is CASSTRGSGLQETQYF. DNA of the CDR3: TGTGCCAGCAGCACCCGCGGTAGCGGACTACAAGAGACCCAGTACTTC.